Below are 4 T cell receptor beta chains sequenced from a single sample in a study of Tregs in tolerant kidney transplant recipients. Some clones are missing from TCRdb's copy, which holds only in-frame ones; the method was immunoSEQ multiplex PCR. The repertoire includes roughly 250,000 clones, around 81% of them detected once, and around 0.61% sits in the top ten. Source material: CD4+ T cells from blood. These receptors originate from a human donor in good health.

CDR3 in amino acids: CASSIDLWGTGNEQYF. DNA for the CDR3: TGTGCCAGTAGTATAGATCTATGGGGGACAGGGAACGAGCAGTACTTC. This chain connects TRBV19 to TRBJ2-7; 9 nucleotides match TRBD1. The germline V gene has CDR1 LNHDA and CDR2 SQIVND (reference sequence). The CDR3 is made up of 16 amino acids. V dropped 0 bases and J dropped 5; count of bases not matched to a gene: 8.

The chain uses TRBV4-1 and TRBJ2-5; D gene unclear. Looked up from germline, CDR1 is MGHRA and CDR2 is YSYEKL. Trimming cost V 0 bases and J 4 bases, with 3 bases left between them. The CDR3 is made up of 12 amino acids. CDR3 DNA sequence: TGCGCCAGCAGCCAAGATTCAGAGACCCAGTACTTC. This codes for CASSQDSETQYF.

This chain connects TRBV5-4 to TRBJ2-2; D not resolved. Trimming took 1 base from V and 6 from J, leaving 10 bases between them. Germline V gene sequence: CDR1 SGHNT, CDR2 YYREEE (reference sequence). This CDR3 is 14 amino acids long. The CDR3 spells CASSLKAVPGELFF. The CDR3 nucleotides are TGTGCCAGCAGCTTGAAAGCAGTACCCGGGGAGCTGTTTTTT.

This chain uses TRBV4-2 with TRBJ1-1; no clear D gene. V was clipped by 1 base and J by 1 base, with 19 bases between them. The CDR3 contains 18 residues. Germline V CDR1 and CDR2: LGHNA, YNFKEQ. The CDR3 DNA reads as TGTGCCAGCAGCCAAGGTGGGCCGAGGGCTCGGGGGAACACTGAAGCTTTCTTT. Encoded protein: CASSQGGPRARGNTEAFF.